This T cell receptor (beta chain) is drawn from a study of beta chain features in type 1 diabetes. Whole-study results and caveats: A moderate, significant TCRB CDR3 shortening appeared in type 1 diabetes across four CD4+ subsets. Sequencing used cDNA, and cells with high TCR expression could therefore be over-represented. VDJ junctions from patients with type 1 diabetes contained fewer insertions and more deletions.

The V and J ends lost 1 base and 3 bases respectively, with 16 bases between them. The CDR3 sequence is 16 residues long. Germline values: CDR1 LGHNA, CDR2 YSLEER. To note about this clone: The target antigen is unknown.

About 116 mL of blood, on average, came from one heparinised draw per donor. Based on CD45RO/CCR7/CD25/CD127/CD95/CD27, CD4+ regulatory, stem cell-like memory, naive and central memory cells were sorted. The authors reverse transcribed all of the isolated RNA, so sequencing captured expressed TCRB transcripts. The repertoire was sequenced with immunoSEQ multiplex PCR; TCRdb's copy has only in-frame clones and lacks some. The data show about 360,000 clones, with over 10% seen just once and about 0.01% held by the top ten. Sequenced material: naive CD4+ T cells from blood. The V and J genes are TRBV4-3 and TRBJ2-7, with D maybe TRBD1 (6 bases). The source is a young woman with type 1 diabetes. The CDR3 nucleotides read TGCGCCAGCAGCCAAGCGAAGACAGGTTGGGGCTACGAGCAGTACTTC. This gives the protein CASSQAKTGWGYEQYF.